What follows is one T cell receptor beta chain and its context. The target antigen is unknown. The data were taken from a study of glioma-infiltrating T cells. Study details: Glioma patients had dexamethasone for six or fewer days before surgery. Overall study findings and caveats: A blood CDR3 motif signature was depleted in highly divergent patients.

In germline, CDR1 is DFQATT, CDR2 SNEGSKA (reference sequence). V lost 3 bases to trimming and J lost 3 bases; unmatched junction nucleotides: 6. There are 14 residues in the CDR3. Using RNA template, CDR3s of TCR alpha and beta were amplified with iRepertoire arm-PCR. In TCRdb, the multiplex PCR reads were re-called with MiXCR into one record per CDR3 protein. The sample holds 300,000 to 450,000 distinct CDR3 sequences, roughly two fifths seen once. The genes are TRBV20-1 and TRBJ2-3; the match to TRBD2 covers 7 bases. Sequencing input: glioma tissue, nonneoplastic brain tissue, or PBMCs (not recorded which). This sequence was found in a human donor with low-grade glioma or glioblastoma, undergoing nonglioma brain surgery, or in good health (not recorded which). In DNA, the CDR3 is TGCAGTGCTAGCGTTGCGGGAGTGACAGATACGCAGTATTTT. This encodes CSASVAGVTDTQYF.